The 27 T cell receptor beta chains below all came from one sample that was sequenced in a study of spatial heterogeneity in lung cancer. Via MiXCR, TCRdb re-called the 5' RACE reads, giving one row per CDR3 protein. The sample carries 95,000 or so distinct CDR3 sequences, approximately 8.5% recorded once. The time point was: sample taken at primary tumor resection. Without sorting, whole RNA was sequenced from tumor, nontumor lung or frozen PBMC. This specimen consisted of PBMCs, obtained at surgery. The source is a male donor with early-stage non-small cell lung cancer.

This clonotype was counted a few times. The junction departs from germline at one end; a sequencing error may be responsible. The J gene is TRBJ1-2, the V gene TRBV19, with 7 bases that match TRBD1. From germline, CDR1 is LNHDA and CDR2 SQIVND (reference sequence). The CDR3 is 15 amino acids. In DNA form, the CDR3 reads TGTGCCAGTAGTATATCGGGACAGCTAACCTATGTCTACACCTTC. It specifies CASSISGQLTYVYTF.

This clonotype was recorded a few times. V is TRBV7-2 and J is TRBJ2-3; D ambiguous. Germline V gene lookup returns CDR1 SGHTA and CDR2 FQGNSA. This CDR3 is built from 13 residues. The V end was cut by 5 bases, the J end by 1 base, with 7 bases between. CDR3 loop: CASSTARTDTQYF. The DNA of the CDR3 is TGTGCCAGCAGCACGGCCCGCACAGATACGCAGTATTTT.

This clonotype appeared a few times. The chain is built from TRBV19 and TRBJ1-5; no firm D call. The CDR3 consists of 13 residues. CDR1 LNHDA and CDR2 SQIVND come from the germline V gene (reference sequence). V dropped 1 base and J dropped 5 bases, with 6 bases sitting between them. As DNA, the CDR3 is TGTGCCAGTAGTATAGGTGGCCATCAGCCCCAGCATTTT. It encodes CASSIGGHQPQHF.

The CDR3: CASSASYRGGEKLFF. CDR3 in DNA: TGTGCCAGCAGCGCTTCCTATAGGGGTGGTGAAAAACTGTTTTTT. The chain uses TRBV7-8 and TRBJ1-4; maybe TRBD1 (5 bases). Trimming took off 5 bases at V and 7 bases at J, with 17 bases between the two ends. Germline CDR1 reads SGHVS; CDR2 reads FQNEAQ. The CDR3 consists of 15 residues.

DNA of the CDR3: TGTGCCAGTAGTATAACGGCGGTCTATGGCTACACCTTC. This gives the protein CASSITAVYGYTF. The chain links TRBV19 to TRBJ1-2; D unresolved. There are 13 residues in the CDR3. Germline loops: CDR1 LNHDA, CDR2 SQIVND (reference sequence). Trimming cost V 2 bases and J 4 bases, with 8 bases left between them.

The chain recombines TRBV9 with TRBJ1-3; no firm D call. With 1 base removed from V and 0 bases from J, the gap between germline ends came to 5 bases. This CDR3 is built from 14 residues. Germline V lookup: CDR1 SGDLS, CDR2 YYNGEE. CDR3 sequence reads: CASSVQSSGNTIYF. Written as DNA, the CDR3 is TGTGCCAGCAGCGTACAGAGCTCTGGAAACACCATATATTTT.

Only a few counts were recorded for this clonotype. This rearrangement joins TRBV24-1 to TRBJ2-2; D is unresolved. The V end lost 4 bases, the J end lost 1 base, and 6 bases lay between the germline ends. The CDR3 length is 14 residues. Germline CDR1 KGHDR, CDR2 SFDVKD. The CDR3 reads CATSEELNTGELFF. CDR3 bases: TGTGCCACCAGTGAGGAGCTGAACACCGGGGAGCTGTTTTTT.

This clonotype was detected ten times or more. The rearrangement joins TRBV5-1 to TRBJ2-5, with D possibly being TRBD2 (5 bases). CDR1 and CDR2 from the germline V gene are SGHRS and YFSETQ. The CDR3 has 13 residues. V was trimmed by 0 bases and J by 4 bases, leaving 7 bases between them. The CDR3 loop is CASSLGRRETQYF. The DNA of the CDR3 is TGCGCCAGCAGCTTGGGGAGGCGAGAGACCCAGTACTTC. The full variable domain, with the rest looked up from reference TRBV5-1 and TRBJ2-5, is KAGVTQTPRYLIKTRGQQVTLSCSPISGHRSVSWYQQTPGQGLQFLFEYFSETQRNKGNFPGRFSGRQFSNSRSEMNVSTLELGDSALYLCASSLGRRETQYFGPGTRLLVL.

There are many counts of this clonotype. This sequence joins TRBV20-1 and TRBJ2-1; D gene ambiguous. Germline V CDR1 and CDR2: DFQATT, SNEGSKA (reference sequence). The CDR3 is 10 amino acids. V lost 5 bases and J lost 5, with 4 bases in between. The CDR3 DNA follows: TGCAGTGCTCAGGACAATGAGCAGTTCTTC. It specifies CSAQDNEQFF.

This clonotype occurred many times. The chain couples TRBV11-2 to TRBJ1-2, with TRBD1 identical over 10 bases. V dropped 3 bases and J dropped 8; count of bases not matched to a gene: 6. Germline values: CDR1 SGHAT, CDR2 FQNNGV. This CDR3 spans 14 amino acids. The CDR3 DNA sequence: TGTGCCAGCAGCTTCGACAGGGGGCCAGGGGGCTACACCTTC. Translation: CASSFDRGPGGYTF.

This clonotype was observed many times. The DNA of the CDR3 is TGTGCCAGCAGTTTGACAGGGACGAGCTCCTACGAGCAGTACTTC. Translated, it gives CASSLTGTSSYEQYF. The chain has TRBV2 and TRBJ2-7; 7 bases fit TRBD1. J lost 0 bases, V lost 5 bases, and 7 bases had no gene match. Germline V CDR1 and CDR2: SNHLY, FYNNEI. The CDR3 extends over 15 amino acids.

The CDR3 sequence: CATSSDRAMRAFF. The CDR3, as DNA: TGTGCCACCAGCAGCGATAGGGCCATGAGGGCTTTCTTT. J is TRBJ1-1 and V is TRBV15; D unresolved. The CDR3 is 13 amino acids. Germline V gives CDR1 LNHNV, CDR2 YYDKDF (reference sequence). V was pared by 3 bases and J by 11 bases, with 16 bases between.

This clonotype turned up a few times. It may be a read error: a sequence one base away is much more abundant. This chain links TRBV28 with TRBJ2-3; D is unresolved. The CDR3 sequence is 13 residues long. Germline V gene data show CDR1 as MDHEN and CDR2 as SYDVKM. The CDR3 nucleotides are TGTGTCAGCAGCCCTTCGGGTACAGATACGCAGTATTTT. This gives the protein CVSSPSGTDTQYF.

This clonotype was detected only a few times. This chain uses TRBV24-1 with TRBJ1-5, with D perhaps TRBD1 (5 bases). Trimming pared 4 bases from V and 5 bases from J, leaving 8 bases between. The CDR3 totals 13 residues. Germline V gene lookup returns CDR1 KGHDR and CDR2 SFDVKD. The CDR3 spells CATSEWGDQPQHF. CDR3 DNA: TGTGCCACCAGTGAGTGGGGGGATCAGCCCCAGCATTTT.

This clonotype was counted ten times or more. The chain has TRBV7-9 and TRBJ1-5; D perhaps matches TRBD1 (6 bases). The CDR3 has 15 amino acids. V lost 4 bases, J lost 0 bases, and 10 bases lay in between. Germline CDR1 SEHNR, CDR2 FQNEAQ (reference sequence). The CDR3 sequence is CASSSGQNSNQPQHF. The CDR3 bases are TGTGCCAGCAGCTCGGGACAAAATAGCAATCAGCCCCAGCATTTT.

This rearrangement joins TRBV2 to TRBJ2-1; D unresolved. The germline V gene has CDR1 SNHLY and CDR2 FYNNEI. CDR3 length: 16 amino acids. V lost 6 bases to trimming and J lost 6 bases, with 21 bases between them. The CDR3 reads CASSPEEISLVNEQFF. In DNA form, the CDR3 reads TGTGCCAGCAGCCCAGAAGAAATTAGTTTAGTCAATGAGCAGTTCTTC.

The rearrangement uses TRBV23-1 and TRBJ1-4; 12 bases agree with TRBD1. TRBV23-1 is identified as an open reading frame with a role that is uncertain. The CDR3 is 20 residues long. Trimming took 0 bases from V and 3 from J; bases not matched to a gene: 11. CDR3 nucleotide sequence: TGCGCCAGCAGTCAATCGGAGTGGGGACAGGGGGCGCAATCTAATGAAAAACTGTTTTTT. Encoded protein: CASSQSEWGQGAQSNEKLFF.

This clonotype was counted between two and nine times. CDR3 residues: CASSEVGATNEKLFF. The CDR3 nucleotides read TGTGCCAGCAGTGAAGTTGGTGCAACTAATGAAAAACTGTTTTTT. The chain is built from TRBV6-1 and TRBJ1-4; D remains unclear. Germline lookup yields CDR1 MNHNS and CDR2 SASEGT. The CDR3 runs to 15 residues. Deletions cut 1 base from V and 0 bases from J, with 6 bases between.

The sample holds a few counts of this clonotype. V usage is TRBV20-1 and J usage is TRBJ2-7, with TRBD1 identical over 7 bases. CDR1 is DFQATT and CDR2 is SNEGSKA in the germline V gene (reference sequence). Losses at the gene ends were 3 bases for V and 4 bases for J; bases not matched to a gene: 9. The CDR3 is 14 amino acids. The CDR3 loop reads CSASRDRPPYEQYF. CDR3 DNA: TGCAGTGCTAGCCGGGACAGACCTCCTTACGAGCAGTACTTC.

This clonotype was observed a few times. The rearrangement links TRBV28 to TRBJ2-1; 14 bases match TRBD2. The ends lost 5 bases at V and 9 bases at J; junction bases unmatched: 12. CDR3 size: 17 residues. CDR1 is MDHEN and CDR2 is SYDVKM in the germline V gene. The CDR3: CASSLPRGLAGVGEQFF. CDR3 DNA sequence: TGTGCCAGCAGTCTCCCCCGGGGACTAGCGGGAGTAGGTGAGCAGTTCTTC.

V and J are TRBV28 and TRBJ1-1, with D possibly being TRBD1 (6 bases). The CDR3 has 14 residues. V shed 5 bases and J shed 4 bases, with 14 bases lying between them. CDR1 MDHEN and CDR2 SYDVKM come from the germline V gene. The CDR3 nucleotides are TGTGCCAGCAGTACCCTAGGGGGGAGCACTGAAGCTTTCTTT. Translation: CASSTLGGSTEAFF.

This clonotype was detected a few times. V is TRBV18 and J is TRBJ2-7; no clear D. The CDR3 spans 14 residues. Germline V gives CDR1 KGHSH, CDR2 LQKENI. Deletions cut 3 bases from V and 4 bases from J, with 13 bases between. The CDR3 coding sequence is TGTGCCAGCTCACCCGGACCCTCGGCTTACGAGCAGTACTTC. The encoded protein is CASSPGPSAYEQYF.

The chain carries TRBV7-9 and TRBJ1-4; D perhaps matches TRBD1 (6 bases). CDR3 length: 15 amino acids. V shed 1 base and J shed 4 bases, with 10 bases lying between them. Looked up from germline, CDR1 is SEHNR and CDR2 is FQNEAQ (reference sequence). CDR3 residues: CASSLGGRGNEKLFF. The CDR3 DNA follows: TGTGCCAGCAGCTTAGGTGGCAGGGGTAATGAAAAACTGTTTTTT. Looking up the rest from reference TRBV7-9 and TRBJ1-4 gives the full variable domain: DTGVSQNPRHKITKRGQNVTFRCDPISEHNRLYWYRQTLGQGPEFLTYFQNEAQLEKSRLLSDRFSAERPKGSFSTLEIQRTEQGDSAMYLCASSLGGRGNEKLFFGSGTQLSVL.

This clonotype was recorded many times. The chain has TRBV29-1 and TRBJ1-1, with no clear D. CDR1 and CDR2 (germline): SQVTM, ANQGSEA. V was clipped by 4 bases and J by 3 bases, with 12 bases between them. The CDR3 totals 13 residues. The CDR3 protein is CSVAGALHTEAFF. The CDR3 DNA reads TGCAGCGTTGCTGGTGCGCTACACACTGAAGCTTTCTTT.

Ten or more counts support this clonotype. The gene calls are TRBV28 and TRBJ2-3; 8 positions agree with TRBD1. Losses at the gene ends were 2 bases for V and 1 base for J; bases not matched to a gene: 2. The germline V gene has CDR1 MDHEN and CDR2 SYDVKM. CDR3 length: 15 amino acids. Here the CDR3 DNA reads TGTGCCAGCAGTTTACCGACAGGGGGCACAGATACGCAGTATTTT. This gives the protein CASSLPTGGTDTQYF.

The chain couples TRBV28 to TRBJ1-1; D not resolved. The germline V gene has CDR1 MDHEN and CDR2 SYDVKM. This CDR3 is 14 amino acids long. Trimming took off 3 bases at V and 2 bases at J, with 10 bases between the two ends. CDR3: CASSLELTNTEAFF. In DNA, the CDR3 is TGTGCCAGCAGTTTGGAGCTAACCAACACTGAAGCTTTCTTT.

The V and J genes are TRBV6-2 or TRBV6-3 and TRBJ2-1; D perhaps matches TRBD2 (5 bases). This CDR3 has 15 amino acids. Trimming took off 6 bases at V and 3 bases at J, with 15 bases between the two ends. Looked up from germline, CDR1 is MNHEY and CDR2 is SVGEGT. CDR3 bases: TGTGCCAGCAGGAGAGCGGAAGGGAGCTACAATGAGCAGTTCTTC. Protein product: CASRRAEGSYNEQFF.